This T cell receptor (beta chain) was identified during a study of patients and donors after allogeneic stem cell transplantation. TCRdb re-called the RT-PCR reads through MiXCR, storing one row per CDR3 protein. This sample has 150,000 to 250,000 distinct CDR3 sequences, with around 41% found just once. Germline V gene sequence: CDR1 SGHRS, CDR2 YFSETQ. After removal of 0 bases from V and 5 bases from J, the junction contained 13 bases not matched to a gene. This CDR3 region has 18 residues. The chain combines TRBV5-1 with TRBJ1-1; 10 bases align to TRBD1. Sequencing used blood, either unsorted or a sorted T cell fraction (not recorded which). The sequence came from a human donor who was either an allogeneic HSCT recipient or a stem cell or donor lymphocyte infusion donor (not recorded which). It is not recorded whose cells these are; they may come from a transplant donor. CDR3 DNA sequence: TGCGCCAGCAGCTTGGGGCCGGGACAGGGGTCCCTTTGGACTGAAGCTTTCTTT. It translates to CASSLGPGQGSLWTEAFF. The complete variable domain, with remaining parts taken from reference TRBV5-1 and TRBJ1-1, reads KAGVTQTPRYLIKTRGQQVTLSCSPISGHRSVSWYQQTPGQGLQFLFEYFSETQRNKGNFPGRFSGRQFSNSRSEMNVSTLELGDSALYLCASSLGPGQGSLWTEAFFGQGTRLTVV.